These 15 T cell receptor beta chains were sequenced from one sample in a study of blood T cell repertoires in COVID-19. This table comes from immunoSEQ multiplex PCR, and its TCRdb copy is limited to in-frame clones, with some not included. The data contain 250,000 to 300,000 clones, around nine tenths of them seen just once; the ten biggest clones take up over 2%. Sequences were obtained from PBMCs or T cells enriched from blood (not recorded which). The receptors shown here come from a woman aged 55-70 years in a cohort exposed to, infected with or recovered from COVID-19 (not recorded which).

The chain carries TRBV18 and TRBJ1-5, with D possibly TRBD1 on 6 matching bases. CDR3 length equals 16 residues. Germline V lookup: CDR1 KGHSH, CDR2 LQKENI. V lost 6 bases to trimming and J lost 7 bases, with 22 bases between them. CDR3 nucleotides: TGTGCCAGCTCGCCCGCCGCCCTTCGCGGGGGCCAGCCCCAGCATTTT. This encodes CASSPAALRGGQPQHF. The whole variable domain, filled in from reference TRBV18 and TRBJ1-5, reads NAGVMQNPRHLVRRRGQEARLRCSPMKGHSHVYWYRQLPEEGLKFMVYLQKENIIDESGMPKERFSAEFPKEGPSILRIQQVVRGDSAAYFCASSPAALRGGQPQHFGDGTRLSIL.

This rearrangement joins TRBV18 to TRBJ2-7; D perhaps matches TRBD2 (6 bases). From germline, CDR1 is KGHSH and CDR2 LQKENI. The CDR3 contains 14 residues. Trimming took off 3 bases at V and 6 bases at J, with 15 bases between the two ends. This CDR3 reads CASSPPAGGLEQYF. The CDR3 region has the DNA TGTGCCAGCTCACCCCCGGCCGGGGGTCTCGAGCAGTACTTC. Supplemented by reference TRBV18 and TRBJ2-7, the full variable domain reads NAGVMQNPRHLVRRRGQEARLRCSPMKGHSHVYWYRQLPEEGLKFMVYLQKENIIDESGMPKERFSAEFPKEGPSILRIQQVVRGDSAAYFCASSPPAGGLEQYFGPGTRLTVT.

The gene calls are TRBV5-4 and TRBJ1-2, with D maybe TRBD1 (6 bases). The CDR3 covers 15 residues. Per the germline V gene, CDR1 is SGHNT and CDR2 is YYREEE (reference sequence). Trimming shortened V by 4 bases and J by 7 bases, and 20 bases separated the two germline ends. CDR3 in DNA: TGTGCCAGCAGCCATCCCACCCGGGGGGCTGGTGGCTACACCTTC. Encoded protein: CASSHPTRGAGGYTF. Filled out from reference TRBV5-4 and TRBJ1-2, the complete variable domain reads ETGVTQSPTHLIKTRGQQVTLRCSSQSGHNTVSWYQQALGQGPQFIFQYYREEENGRGNFPPRFSGLQFPNYSSELNVNALELDDSALYLCASSHPTRGAGGYTFGSGTRLTVV.

The chain has TRBV5-6 and TRBJ2-6; TRBD1 matches 9 bases. This CDR3 spans 13 amino acids. After removal of 4 bases from V and 12 bases from J, the junction contained 5 bases not matched to a gene. Germline V gives CDR1 SGHDT, CDR2 YYEEEE. The CDR3 DNA follows: TGTGCCAGCAGCCCGGGACAGGGCTCCGTCCTGACTTTC. Its protein is CASSPGQGSVLTF. Full variable domain (remainder filled in from reference TRBV5-6 and TRBJ2-6): DAGVTQSPTHLIKTRGQQVTLRCSPKSGHDTVSWYQQALGQGPQFIFQYYEEEERQRGNFPDRFSGHQFPNYSSELNVNALLLGDSALYLCASSPGQGSVLTFGAGSRLTVL.

The gene calls are TRBV28 and TRBJ2-6; 9 bases fit TRBD1. The V gene end was trimmed by 6 bases and the J gene end by 3 bases; junction bases not matched to a gene: 12. Germline-derived CDR1 and CDR2 are MDHEN and SYDVKM. The length of the CDR3 is 18 residues. CDR3 residues: CASRRDRVYPRGANVLTF. DNA of the CDR3: TGTGCCAGCAGACGGGACAGGGTTTATCCTCGTGGGGCCAACGTCCTGACTTTC. The whole variable domain, remainder taken from reference TRBV28 and TRBJ2-6, is DVKVTQSSRYLVKRTGEKVFLECVQDMDHENMFWYRQDPGLGLRLIYFSYDVKMKEKGDIPEGYSVSREKKERFSLILESASTNQTSMYLCASRRDRVYPRGANVLTFGAGSRLTVL.

The chain links TRBV7-2 to TRBJ1-5; 10 nucleotides agree with TRBD1. CDR3 length equals 15 residues. J was trimmed by 5 bases and V by 4 bases; bases with no gene match: 5. Germline loops: CDR1 SGHTA, CDR2 FQGNSA. CDR3 in DNA: TGTGCCAGCAGCTACCGGACAGGGGGGGATCAGCCCCAGCATTTT. Amino acids: CASSYRTGGDQPQHF.

This clone was counted only a few times. The chain uses TRBV5-8 and TRBJ1-6; possible D gene TRBD1, 5 bases. Germline V CDR1 and CDR2: SGHTS, YDEGEE. With 6 bases removed from V and 7 bases from J, the gap between germline ends came to 17 bases. The CDR3 loop spans 15 amino acids. This CDR3 is CASTRMSRANSPLHF. CDR3 nucleotide sequence: TGTGCCAGCACCCGGATGAGCAGGGCAAATTCACCCCTCCACTTT.

The chain recombines TRBV14 with TRBJ2-1; no firm D call. The germline V and J ends were trimmed by 1 base and 9 bases, with 10 bases remaining between them. Germline V lookup: CDR1 SGHDN, CDR2 FVKESK. The CDR3 is made up of 13 amino acids. CDR3 residues: CASSQALLSEQFF. The CDR3, as DNA: TGTGCCAGCAGCCAAGCCCTGCTCAGTGAGCAGTTCTTC.

This chain joins TRBV6-5 and TRBJ2-1; 7 bases are a match to TRBD2. This CDR3 is built from 14 residues. After removal of 8 bases from V and 6 bases from J, the junction contained 10 bases not matched to a gene. The germline gives CDR1 MNHEY, CDR2 SVGAGI. The CDR3 loop reads CASLGGGRVNEQFF. The CDR3 DNA reads TGTGCCAGCCTCGGAGGCGGGAGAGTCAATGAGCAGTTCTTC.

This sequence joins TRBV11-2 and TRBJ2-1, with a weak D call TRBD1 (5 bases). The V end lost 5 bases, the J end lost 9 bases, and 20 bases lay between the germline ends. Germline-derived CDR1 and CDR2 are SGHAT and FQNNGV. This CDR3 is 15 amino acids long. The CDR3 protein is CASSPSTGPRGEQFF. The CDR3 region has the DNA TGTGCCAGCAGCCCTTCCACAGGCCCTAGGGGTGAGCAGTTCTTC.

This chain joins TRBV9 and TRBJ2-1; TRBD2 matches 9 bases. Trimming at V came to 0 bases and at J to 8 bases, leaving 12 bases not matched to a gene. CDR3 length: 17 amino acids. Germline V lookup: CDR1 SGDLS, CDR2 YYNGEE. CDR3 sequence reads: CASSVDPRPSGIDEQFF. The CDR3 bases are TGTGCCAGCAGCGTAGATCCCAGGCCTAGCGGGATCGATGAGCAGTTCTTC.

This chain connects TRBV2 to TRBJ1-1; no reliable D call. There are 13 residues in the CDR3. Between the trimmed V and J ends, which lost 8 bases and 0 bases, there was a span of 10 bases. Germline lookup yields CDR1 SNHLY and CDR2 FYNNEI. The CDR3 region is CASVQNMNTEAFF. The CDR3 DNA sequence: TGTGCCAGCGTCCAAAACATGAACACTGAAGCTTTCTTT. The whole variable domain, filled in from reference TRBV2 and TRBJ1-1, reads EPEVTQTPSHQVTQMGQEVILRCVPISNHLYFYWYRQILGQKVEFLVSFYNNEISEKSEIFDDQFSVERPDGSNFTLKIRSTKLEDSAMYFCASVQNMNTEAFFGQGTRLTVV.

This rearrangement joins TRBV2 to TRBJ2-7, with 10 bases aligning to TRBD2. This CDR3 contains 14 residues. The J segment lost 2 bases and the V segment lost 4 bases, leaving 2 bases of the junction unmatched. Germline assignment: CDR1 SNHLY and CDR2 FYNNEI. CDR3 residues: CASSVTSGTYEQYF. Here the CDR3 DNA reads TGTGCCAGCAGTGTTACTAGCGGGACCTACGAGCAGTACTTC.

This rearrangement joins TRBV28 to TRBJ2-7; tentative D call: TRBD1 (6 bases). This CDR3 region has 13 residues. Trimming stripped 3 bases from V and 3 bases from J, with 9 bases between. In germline, CDR1 is MDHEN, CDR2 SYDVKM. The CDR3 sequence is CASSFGTNYEQYF. The CDR3 DNA reads TGTGCCAGCAGTTTCGGGACAAACTACGAGCAGTACTTC.

V usage is TRBV7-9 and J usage is TRBJ2-7; 9 nucleotides align to TRBD2. Germline CDR1 SEHNR, CDR2 FQNEAQ (reference sequence). Trimming removed 5 bases from V and 5 bases from J; junction bases left unmatched: 16. The CDR3 has 17 residues. CDR3 in DNA: TGTGCCAGCAGCCCTGGGGTAGCGGGAGATTTTCGGAACGAGCAGTACTTC. This sequence encodes CASSPGVAGDFRNEQYF.